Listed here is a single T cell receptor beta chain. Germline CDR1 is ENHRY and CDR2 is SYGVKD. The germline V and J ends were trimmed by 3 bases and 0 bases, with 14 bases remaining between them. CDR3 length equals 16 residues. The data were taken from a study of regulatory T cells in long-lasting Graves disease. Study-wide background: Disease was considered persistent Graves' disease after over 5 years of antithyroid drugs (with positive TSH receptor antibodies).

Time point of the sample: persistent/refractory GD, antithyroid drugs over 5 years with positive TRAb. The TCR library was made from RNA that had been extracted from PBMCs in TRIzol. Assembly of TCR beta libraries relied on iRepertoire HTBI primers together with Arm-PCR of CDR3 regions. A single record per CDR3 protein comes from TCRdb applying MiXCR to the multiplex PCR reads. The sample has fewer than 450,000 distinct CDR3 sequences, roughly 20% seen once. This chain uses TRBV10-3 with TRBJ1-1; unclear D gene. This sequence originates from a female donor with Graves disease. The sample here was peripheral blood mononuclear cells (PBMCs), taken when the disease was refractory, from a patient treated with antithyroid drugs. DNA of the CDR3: TGTGCCATCAGTGAAACCGGTCCCTGGATGAACACTGAAGCTTTCTTT. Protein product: CAISETGPWMNTEAFF.